These T cell receptor beta chains were read from a single sample in a study of T cells expressing NK-cell markers. With the 5' RACE reads reprocessed, TCRdb shows one record per CDR3 protein and no DNA. The table for this sample gives over 100,000 distinct CDR3 sequences. The sequencing input was blood T cells: a sorted CD56 or NKG2C T cell subset, CD4+ or CD8+ T cells, or bulk PBMC T cells (not recorded which). The receptors stem from a woman between 18 and 69 years old in good health. Each CDR3 is given with its conserved first and last residue. Each record gives: V gene, J gene, CDR3 protein.

V: TRBV11-3; J: TRBJ2-1; CDR3: CASSLSGRVGEQFF
V: TRBV12-3/TRBV12-4; J: TRBJ1-4; CDR3: CASNHLAEKLFF
V: TRBV30; J: TRBJ1-2; CDR3: CASILTYGYTF
V: TRBV29-1; J: TRBJ1-1; CDR3: CSVEWSGITFF
V: TRBV4-3; J: TRBJ1-5; CDR3: CASSQGTGNQPQHF
V: TRBV7-9; J: TRBJ2-1; CDR3: CASTQTSNYNEQFF
V: TRBV15; J: TRBJ2-7; CDR3: CATSSIGTAAYEQYF
V: TRBV7-9; J: TRBJ1-5; CDR3: CASSLDSNQPQHF
V: TRBV7-9; J: TRBJ2-5; CDR3: CASSPGHGETQYF
V: TRBV5-4; J: TRBJ1-4; CDR3: CASSITGATNEKLFF
V: TRBV29-1; J: TRBJ2-7; CDR3: CSVEYGSKSSYEQYF
V: TRBV12-3/TRBV12-4; J: TRBJ2-1; CDR3: CASSLRSSYNEQFF
V: TRBV6-1; J: TRBJ1-2; CDR3: CGTRQTNYGYTF
V: TRBV6-5; J: TRBJ2-1; CDR3: CASSYRAPGSEQFF
V: TRBV25-1; J: TRBJ2-5; CDR3: CASTYRDSETQYF
V: TRBV9; J: TRBJ2-5; CDR3: CASSPSAGTSGRIQETQYF